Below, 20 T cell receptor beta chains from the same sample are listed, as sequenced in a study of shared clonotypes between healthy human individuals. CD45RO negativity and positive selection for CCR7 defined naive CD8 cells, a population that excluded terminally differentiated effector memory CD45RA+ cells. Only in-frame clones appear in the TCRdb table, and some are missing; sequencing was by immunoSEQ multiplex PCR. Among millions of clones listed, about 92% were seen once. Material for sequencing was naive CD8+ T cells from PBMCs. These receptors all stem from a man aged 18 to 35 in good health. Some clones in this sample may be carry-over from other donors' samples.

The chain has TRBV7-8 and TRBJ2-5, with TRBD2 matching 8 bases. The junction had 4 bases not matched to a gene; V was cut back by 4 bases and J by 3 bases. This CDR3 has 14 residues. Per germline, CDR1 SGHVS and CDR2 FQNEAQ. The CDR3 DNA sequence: TGTGCCAGCAGCTCACTAGCGGAAGAAGAGACCCAGTACTTC. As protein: CASSSLAEEETQYF.

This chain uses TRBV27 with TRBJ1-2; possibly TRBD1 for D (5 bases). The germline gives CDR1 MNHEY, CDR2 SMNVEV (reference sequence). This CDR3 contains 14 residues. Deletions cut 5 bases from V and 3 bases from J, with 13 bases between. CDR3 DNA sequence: TGTGCCAGCAGTCCGCTTCGAGGGGACTATGGCTACACCTTC. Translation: CASSPLRGDYGYTF.

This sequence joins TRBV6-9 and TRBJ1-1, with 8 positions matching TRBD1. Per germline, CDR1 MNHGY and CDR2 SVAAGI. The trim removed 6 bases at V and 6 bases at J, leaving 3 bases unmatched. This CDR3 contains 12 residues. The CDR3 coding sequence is TGTGCCAGCAGCCCGGGACAGGCTGAAGCTTTCTTT. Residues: CASSPGQAEAFF.

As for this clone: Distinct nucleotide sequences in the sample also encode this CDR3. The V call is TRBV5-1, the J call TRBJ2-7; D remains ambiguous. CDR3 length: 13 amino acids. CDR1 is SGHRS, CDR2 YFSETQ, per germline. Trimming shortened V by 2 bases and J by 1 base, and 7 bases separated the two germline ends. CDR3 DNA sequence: TGCGCCAGCAGCTTTGGCGATTCCTACGAGCAGTACTTC. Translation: CASSFGDSYEQYF. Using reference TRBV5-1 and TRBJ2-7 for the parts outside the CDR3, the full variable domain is KAGVTQTPRYLIKTRGQQVTLSCSPISGHRSVSWYQQTPGQGLQFLFEYFSETQRNKGNFPGRFSGRQFSNSRSEMNVSTLELGDSALYLCASSFGDSYEQYFGPGTRLTVT.

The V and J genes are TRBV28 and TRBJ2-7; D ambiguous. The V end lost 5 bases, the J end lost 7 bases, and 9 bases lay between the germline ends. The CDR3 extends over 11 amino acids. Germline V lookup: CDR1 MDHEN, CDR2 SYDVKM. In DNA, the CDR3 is TGTGCCAGCAGTGTGGTGGAAGAGCAGTACTTC. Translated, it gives CASSVVEEQYF.

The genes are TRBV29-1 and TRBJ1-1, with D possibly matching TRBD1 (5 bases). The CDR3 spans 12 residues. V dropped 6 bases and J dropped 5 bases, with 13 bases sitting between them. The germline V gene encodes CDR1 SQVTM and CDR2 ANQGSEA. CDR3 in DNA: TGCAGCGTGGCTGGGGGGGTGACTGAAGCTTTCTTT. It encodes CSVAGGVTEAFF. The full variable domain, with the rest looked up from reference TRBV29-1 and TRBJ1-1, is SAVISQKPSRDICQRGTSLTIQCQVDSQVTMMFWYRQQPGQSLTLIATANQGSEATYESGFVIDKFPISRPNLTFSTLTVSNMSPEDSSIYLCSVAGGVTEAFFGQGTRLTVV.

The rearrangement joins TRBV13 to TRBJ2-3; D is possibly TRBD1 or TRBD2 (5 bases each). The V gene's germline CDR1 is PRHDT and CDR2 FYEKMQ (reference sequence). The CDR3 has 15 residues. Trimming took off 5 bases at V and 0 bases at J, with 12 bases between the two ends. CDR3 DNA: TGTGCCAGCAGCGTCCGGGACCGAAGCACAGATACGCAGTATTTT. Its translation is CASSVRDRSTDTQYF.

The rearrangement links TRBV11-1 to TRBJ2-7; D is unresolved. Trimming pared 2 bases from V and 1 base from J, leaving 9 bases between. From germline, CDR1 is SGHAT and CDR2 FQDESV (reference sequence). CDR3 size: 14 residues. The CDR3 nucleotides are TGTGCCAGCAGCTTAACGCGCGAATCCTACGAGCAGTACTTC. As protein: CASSLTRESYEQYF.

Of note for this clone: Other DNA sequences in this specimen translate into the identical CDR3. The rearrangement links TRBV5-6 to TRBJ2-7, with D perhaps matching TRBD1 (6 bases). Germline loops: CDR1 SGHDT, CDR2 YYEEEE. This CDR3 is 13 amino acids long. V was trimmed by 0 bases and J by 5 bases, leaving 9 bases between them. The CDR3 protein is CASSLGGRHEQYF. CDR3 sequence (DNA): TGTGCCAGCAGCTTGGGGGGGCGACACGAGCAGTACTTC.

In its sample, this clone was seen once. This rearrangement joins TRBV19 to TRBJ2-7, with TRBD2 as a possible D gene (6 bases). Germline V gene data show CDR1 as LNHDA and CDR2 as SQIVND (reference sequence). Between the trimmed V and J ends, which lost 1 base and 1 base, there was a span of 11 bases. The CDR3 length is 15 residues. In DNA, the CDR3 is TGTGCCAGTAGTATAGGGGGGGAGTTATCCTACGAGCAGTACTTC. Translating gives CASSIGGELSYEQYF.

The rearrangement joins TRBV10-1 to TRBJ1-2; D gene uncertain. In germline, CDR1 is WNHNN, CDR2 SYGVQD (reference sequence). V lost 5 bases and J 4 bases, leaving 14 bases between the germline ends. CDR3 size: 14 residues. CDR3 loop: CASSKSRKTYGYTF. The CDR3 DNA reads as TGCGCCAGCAGTAAATCGCGAAAGACCTATGGCTACACCTTC.

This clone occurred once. The CDR3 loop is CATTKEATNEKLFF. The CDR3 DNA reads TGTGCCACCACCAAGGAAGCAACTAATGAAAAACTGTTTTTT. The V call is TRBV15, the J call TRBJ1-4; no firm D call. This CDR3 comprises 14 residues. With 7 bases removed from V and 0 bases from J, the gap between germline ends came to 9 bases. From germline, CDR1 is LNHNV and CDR2 YYDKDF (reference sequence). Combining the CDR3 with reference TRBV15 and TRBJ1-4 gives the whole variable domain DAMVIQNPRYQVTQFGKPVTLSCSQTLNHNVMYWYQQKSSQAPKLLFHYYDKDFNNEADTPDNFQSRRPNTSFCFLDIRSPGLGDTAMYLCATTKEATNEKLFFGSGTQLSVL.

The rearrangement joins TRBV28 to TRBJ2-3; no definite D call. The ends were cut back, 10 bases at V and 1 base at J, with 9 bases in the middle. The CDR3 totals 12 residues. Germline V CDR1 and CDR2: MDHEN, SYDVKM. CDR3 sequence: CATRSGTDTQYF. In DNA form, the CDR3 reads TGTGCCACTCGGAGCGGCACAGATACGCAGTATTTT. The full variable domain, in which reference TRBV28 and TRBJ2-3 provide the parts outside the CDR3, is DVKVTQSSRYLVKRTGEKVFLECVQDMDHENMFWYRQDPGLGLRLIYFSYDVKMKEKGDIPEGYSVSREKKERFSLILESASTNQTSMYLCATRSGTDTQYFGPGTRLTVL.

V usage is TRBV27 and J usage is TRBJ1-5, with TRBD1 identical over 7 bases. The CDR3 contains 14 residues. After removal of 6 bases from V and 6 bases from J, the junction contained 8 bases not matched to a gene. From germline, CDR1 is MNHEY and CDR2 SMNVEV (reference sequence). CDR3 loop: CASRPGQAGQPQHF. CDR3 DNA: TGTGCCAGCAGACCCGGACAGGCGGGTCAGCCCCAGCATTTT.

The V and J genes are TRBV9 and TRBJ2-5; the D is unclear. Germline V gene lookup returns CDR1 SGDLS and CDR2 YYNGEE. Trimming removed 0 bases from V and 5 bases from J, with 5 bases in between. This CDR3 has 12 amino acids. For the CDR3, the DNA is TGTGCCAGCAGCGTAGGTTGGGAGACCCAGTACTTC. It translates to CASSVGWETQYF.

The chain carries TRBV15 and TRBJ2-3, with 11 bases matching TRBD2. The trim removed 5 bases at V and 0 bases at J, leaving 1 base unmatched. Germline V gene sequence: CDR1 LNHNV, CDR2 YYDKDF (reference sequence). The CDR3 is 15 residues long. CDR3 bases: TGTGCCACCAGCGGGACTAGCGGAAGCACAGATACGCAGTATTTT. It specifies CATSGTSGSTDTQYF.

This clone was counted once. The CDR3, as DNA: TGTGCCAGCAGCTCGACTAGCGGTAGGAACACCGGGGAGCTGTTTTTT. It yields the protein CASSSTSGRNTGELFF. The rearrangement uses TRBV11-2 and TRBJ2-2; 9 bases fit TRBD2. The trim removed 4 bases at V and 1 base at J, leaving 4 bases unmatched. Germline CDR1 SGHAT, CDR2 FQNNGV. CDR3 length: 16 residues.

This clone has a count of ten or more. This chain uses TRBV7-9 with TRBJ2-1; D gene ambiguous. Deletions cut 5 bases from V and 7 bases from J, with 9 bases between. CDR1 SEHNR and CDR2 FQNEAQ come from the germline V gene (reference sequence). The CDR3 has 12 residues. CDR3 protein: CASSMELNEQFF. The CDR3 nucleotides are TGTGCCAGCAGCATGGAGTTGAATGAGCAGTTCTTC. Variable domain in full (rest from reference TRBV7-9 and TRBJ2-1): DTGVSQNPRHKITKRGQNVTFRCDPISEHNRLYWYRQTLGQGPEFLTYFQNEAQLEKSRLLSDRFSAERPKGSFSTLEIQRTEQGDSAMYLCASSMELNEQFFGPGTRLTVL.

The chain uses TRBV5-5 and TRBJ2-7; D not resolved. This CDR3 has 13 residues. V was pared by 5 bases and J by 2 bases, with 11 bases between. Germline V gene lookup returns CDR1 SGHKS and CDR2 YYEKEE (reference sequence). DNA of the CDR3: TGTGCCAGCAGTCCGCGGACGGCCTACGAGCAGTACTTC. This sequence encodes CASSPRTAYEQYF. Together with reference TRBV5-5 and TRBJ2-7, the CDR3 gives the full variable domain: DAGVTQSPTHLIKTRGQQVTLRCSPISGHKSVSWYQQVLGQGPQFIFQYYEKEERGRGNFPDRFSARQFPNYSSELNVNALLLGDSALYLCASSPRTAYEQYFGPGTRLTVT.

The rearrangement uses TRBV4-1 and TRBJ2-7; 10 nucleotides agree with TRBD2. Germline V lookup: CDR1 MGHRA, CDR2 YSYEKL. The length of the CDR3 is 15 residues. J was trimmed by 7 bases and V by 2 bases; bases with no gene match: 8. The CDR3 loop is CASSQLAGAREEQYF. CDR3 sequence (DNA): TGCGCCAGCAGCCAACTAGCGGGGGCGCGAGAGGAGCAGTACTTC.